This T cell receptor beta chain stems from a study of T cell responses to AZD1222 COVID-19 vaccine. General study points: Donors, mostly white British, included more females; clonal diversity was possibly underestimated. Seropositive AZD1222 recipients at baseline numbered only 5 to 7. Repertoire collection took place solely once the T cell response had peaked. Along spike, vaccine-associated CD4 TCRs were found throughout, with dominance at 160-218 and 743-854.

Germline lookup yields CDR1 SEHNR and CDR2 FQNEAQ (reference sequence). The CDR3 runs 13 residues. The V end lost 6 bases, the J end lost 5 bases, and 14 bases lay between the germline ends. This table comes from immunoSEQ multiplex PCR, and its TCRdb copy is limited to in-frame clones, with some not included. The data show 98,000 or so clones, with about 88% seen just once and 14% held by the top ten. Comments on this clone: Its antigen is undetermined.

The sequence came from an adult who received the AZD1222 COVID-19 vaccine. Specimen: peripheral blood, collected 28 days after the second AZD1222 dose. The rearrangement joins TRBV7-9 to TRBJ2-7; weak D call: TRBD2 (5 bases). CDR3 in amino acids: CASRPGLKNEQYF. CDR3 bases: TGTGCCAGCAGACCCGGACTTAAAAACGAGCAGTACTTC.